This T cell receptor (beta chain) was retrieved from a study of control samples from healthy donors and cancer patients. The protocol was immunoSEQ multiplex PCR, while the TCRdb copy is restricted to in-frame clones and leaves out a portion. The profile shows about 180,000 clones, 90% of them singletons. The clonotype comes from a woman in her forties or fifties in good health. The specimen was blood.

CDR3 sequence (DNA): TGTGCCACCCTAAGGGGGGGGTTCACTGAAGCTTTCTTT. This codes for CATLRGGFTEAFF. The gene calls are TRBV28 and TRBJ1-1, with TRBD1 as a possible D gene (6 bases). V shed 10 bases and J shed 4 bases, with 16 bases lying between them. CDR3 length: 13 amino acids. Germline lookup yields CDR1 MDHEN and CDR2 SYDVKM.